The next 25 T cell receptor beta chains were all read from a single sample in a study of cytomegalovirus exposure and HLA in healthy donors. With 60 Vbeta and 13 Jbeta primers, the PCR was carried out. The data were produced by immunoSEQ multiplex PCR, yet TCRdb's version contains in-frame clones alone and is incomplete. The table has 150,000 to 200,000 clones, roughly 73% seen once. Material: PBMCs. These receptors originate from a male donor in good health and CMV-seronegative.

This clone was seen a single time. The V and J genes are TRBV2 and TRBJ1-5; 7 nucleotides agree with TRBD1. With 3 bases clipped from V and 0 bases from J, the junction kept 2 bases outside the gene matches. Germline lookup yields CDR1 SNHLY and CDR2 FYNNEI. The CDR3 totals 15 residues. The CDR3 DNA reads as TGTGCCAGCAGTGAGGGACAGTATAGCAATCAGCCCCAGCATTTT. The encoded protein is CASSEGQYSNQPQHF.

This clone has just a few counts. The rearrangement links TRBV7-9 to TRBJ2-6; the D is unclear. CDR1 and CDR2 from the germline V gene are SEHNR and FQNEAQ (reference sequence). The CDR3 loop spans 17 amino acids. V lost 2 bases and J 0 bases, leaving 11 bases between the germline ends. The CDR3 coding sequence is TGTGCCAGCAGCTTAAGAGGATTTAGCTCTGGGGCCAACGTCCTGACTTTC. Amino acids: CASSLRGFSSGANVLTF.

The CDR3 is CASRSQGNTGELFF. CDR3 nucleotides: TGTGCCAGCAGATCACAGGGTAACACCGGGGAGCTGTTTTTT. V usage is TRBV11-3 and J usage is TRBJ2-2; a possible D gene is TRBD1 (6 bases). V dropped 6 bases and J dropped 2 bases, with 10 bases sitting between them. CDR3 size: 14 residues. The germline V gene encodes CDR1 SGHNT and CDR2 YENEEA.

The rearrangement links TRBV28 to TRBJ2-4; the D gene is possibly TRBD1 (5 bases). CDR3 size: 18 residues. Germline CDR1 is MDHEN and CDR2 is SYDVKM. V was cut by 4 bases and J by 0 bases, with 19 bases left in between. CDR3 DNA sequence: TGTGCCAGCAGTTCCCTACTCAGGGCCCTTGTAGCCAAAAACATTCAGTACTTC. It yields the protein CASSSLLRALVAKNIQYF.

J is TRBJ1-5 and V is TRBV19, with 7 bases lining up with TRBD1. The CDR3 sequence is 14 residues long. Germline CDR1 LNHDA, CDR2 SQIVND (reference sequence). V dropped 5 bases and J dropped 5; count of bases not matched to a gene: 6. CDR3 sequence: CASSYRGNHQPQHF. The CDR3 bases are TGTGCCAGTAGTTACAGGGGTAATCATCAGCCCCAGCATTTT.

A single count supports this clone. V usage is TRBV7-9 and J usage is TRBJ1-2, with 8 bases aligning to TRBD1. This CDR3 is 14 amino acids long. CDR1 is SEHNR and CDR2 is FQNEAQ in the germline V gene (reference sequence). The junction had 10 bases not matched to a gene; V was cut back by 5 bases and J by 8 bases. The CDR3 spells CASSPTGGTRGYTF. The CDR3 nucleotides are TGTGCCAGCAGCCCCACAGGGGGGACAAGGGGCTACACCTTC.

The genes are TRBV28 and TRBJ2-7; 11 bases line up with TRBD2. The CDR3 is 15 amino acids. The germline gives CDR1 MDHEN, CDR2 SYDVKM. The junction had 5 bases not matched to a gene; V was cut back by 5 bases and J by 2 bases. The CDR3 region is CASSAGTSGTYEQYF. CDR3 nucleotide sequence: TGTGCCAGCAGTGCTGGGACTAGCGGCACCTACGAGCAGTACTTC.

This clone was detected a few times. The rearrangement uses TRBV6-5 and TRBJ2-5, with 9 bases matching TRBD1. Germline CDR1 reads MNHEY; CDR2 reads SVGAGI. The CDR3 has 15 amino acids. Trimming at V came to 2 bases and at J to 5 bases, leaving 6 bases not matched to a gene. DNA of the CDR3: TGTGCCAGCAGTTACAGCGGGACAGGGAGGGAGACCCAGTACTTC. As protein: CASSYSGTGRETQYF.

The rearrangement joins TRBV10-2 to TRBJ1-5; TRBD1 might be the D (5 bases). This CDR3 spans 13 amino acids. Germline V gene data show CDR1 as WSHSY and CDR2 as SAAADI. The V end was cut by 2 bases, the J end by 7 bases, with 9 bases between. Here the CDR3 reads CASSEQGLQPQHF. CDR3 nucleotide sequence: TGCGCCAGCAGTGAGCAGGGTCTCCAGCCCCAGCATTTT.

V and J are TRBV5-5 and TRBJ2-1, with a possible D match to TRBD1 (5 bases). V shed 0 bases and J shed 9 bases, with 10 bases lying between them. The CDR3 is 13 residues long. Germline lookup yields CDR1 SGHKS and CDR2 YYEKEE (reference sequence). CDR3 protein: CASSLVPQGEQFF. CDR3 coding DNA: TGTGCCAGCAGCTTGGTCCCCCAGGGTGAGCAGTTCTTC.

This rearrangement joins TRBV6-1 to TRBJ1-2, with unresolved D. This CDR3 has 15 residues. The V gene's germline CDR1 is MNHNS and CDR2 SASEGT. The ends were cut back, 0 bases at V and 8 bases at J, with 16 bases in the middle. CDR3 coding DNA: TGTGCCAGCAGTGAAGCGCTTCAGGTGGGTGGAGGCTACACCTTC. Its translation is CASSEALQVGGGYTF.

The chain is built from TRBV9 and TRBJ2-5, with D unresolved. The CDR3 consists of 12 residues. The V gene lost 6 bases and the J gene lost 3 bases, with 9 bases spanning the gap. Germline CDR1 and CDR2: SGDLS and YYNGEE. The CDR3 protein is CASKETKETQYF. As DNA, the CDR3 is TGTGCCAGCAAAGAAACTAAAGAGACCCAGTACTTC. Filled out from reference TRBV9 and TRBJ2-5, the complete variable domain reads DSGVTQTPKHLITATGQRVTLRCSPRSGDLSVYWYQQSLDQGLQFLIQYYNGEERAKGNILERFSAQQFPDLHSELNLSSLELGDSALYFCASKETKETQYFGPGTRLLVL.

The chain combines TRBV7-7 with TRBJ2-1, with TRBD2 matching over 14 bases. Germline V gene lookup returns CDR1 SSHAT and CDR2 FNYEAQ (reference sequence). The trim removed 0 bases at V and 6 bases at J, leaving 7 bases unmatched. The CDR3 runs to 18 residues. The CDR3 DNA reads TGTGCCAGCAGCTTAGCGCCGGGACTAGCGGGAGCGGGCAATGAGCAGTTCTTC. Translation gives CASSLAPGLAGAGNEQFF.

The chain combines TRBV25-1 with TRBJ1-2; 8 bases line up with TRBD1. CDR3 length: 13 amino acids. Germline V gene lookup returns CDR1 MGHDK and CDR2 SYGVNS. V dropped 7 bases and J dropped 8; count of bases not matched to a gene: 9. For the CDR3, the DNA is TGTGCCAGCACCCCGGGACAGGCGGAGGGCTACACCTTC. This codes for CASTPGQAEGYTF.

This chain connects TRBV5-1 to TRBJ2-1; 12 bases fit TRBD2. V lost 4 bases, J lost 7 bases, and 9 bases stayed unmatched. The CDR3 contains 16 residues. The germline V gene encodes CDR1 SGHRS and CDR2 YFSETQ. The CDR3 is CASSLLTSGRENEQFF. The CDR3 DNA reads TGCGCCAGCAGCCTATTGACTAGCGGGAGAGAGAATGAGCAGTTCTTC.

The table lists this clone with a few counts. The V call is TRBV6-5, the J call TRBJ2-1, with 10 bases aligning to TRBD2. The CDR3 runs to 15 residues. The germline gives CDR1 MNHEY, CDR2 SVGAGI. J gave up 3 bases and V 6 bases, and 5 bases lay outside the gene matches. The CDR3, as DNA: TGTGCCAGCAGCCGGACTAGCGGAATCTACAATGAGCAGTTCTTC. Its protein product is CASSRTSGIYNEQFF.

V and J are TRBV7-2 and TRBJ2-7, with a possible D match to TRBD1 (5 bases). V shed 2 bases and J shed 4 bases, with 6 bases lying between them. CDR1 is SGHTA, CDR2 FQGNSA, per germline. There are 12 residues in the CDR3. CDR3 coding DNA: TGTGCCAGCAGCTTAAGGGGTTACGAGCAGTACTTC. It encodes CASSLRGYEQYF.

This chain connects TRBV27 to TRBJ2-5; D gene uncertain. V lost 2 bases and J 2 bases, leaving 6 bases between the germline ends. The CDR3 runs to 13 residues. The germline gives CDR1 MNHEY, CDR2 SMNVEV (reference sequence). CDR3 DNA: TGTGCCAGCAGTTTAAGGCGGCAAGAGACCCAGTACTTC. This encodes CASSLRRQETQYF.

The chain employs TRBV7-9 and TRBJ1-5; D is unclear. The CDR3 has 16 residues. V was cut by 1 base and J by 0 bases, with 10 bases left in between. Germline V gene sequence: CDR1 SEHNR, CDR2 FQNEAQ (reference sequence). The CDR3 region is CASSLGQAYSNQPQHF. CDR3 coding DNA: TGTGCCAGCAGCTTAGGGCAGGCCTATAGCAATCAGCCCCAGCATTTT.

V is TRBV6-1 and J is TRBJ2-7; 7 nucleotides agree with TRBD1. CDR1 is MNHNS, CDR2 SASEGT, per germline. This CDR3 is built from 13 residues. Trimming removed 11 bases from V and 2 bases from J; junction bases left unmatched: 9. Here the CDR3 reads CAVQGDSTYEQYF. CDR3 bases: TGTGCCGTCCAGGGGGACAGTACCTACGAGCAGTACTTC.

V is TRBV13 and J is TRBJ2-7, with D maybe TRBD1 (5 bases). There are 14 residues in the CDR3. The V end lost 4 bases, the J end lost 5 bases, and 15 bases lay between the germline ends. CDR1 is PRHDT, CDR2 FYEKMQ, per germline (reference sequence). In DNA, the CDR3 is TGTGCCAGCAGCTCTAAGACAGCCTACGACGAGCAGTACTTC. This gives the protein CASSSKTAYDEQYF. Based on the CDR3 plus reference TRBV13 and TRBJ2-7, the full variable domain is AAGVIQSPRHLIKEKRETATLKCYPIPRHDTVYWYQQGPGQDPQFLISFYEKMQSDKGSIPDRFSAQQFSDYHSELNMSSLELGDSALYFCASSSKTAYDEQYFGPGTRLTVT.

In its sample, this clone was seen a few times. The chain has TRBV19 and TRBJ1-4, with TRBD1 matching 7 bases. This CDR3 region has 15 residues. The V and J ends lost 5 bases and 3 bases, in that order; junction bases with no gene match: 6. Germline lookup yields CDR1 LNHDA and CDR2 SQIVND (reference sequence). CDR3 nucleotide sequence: TGTGCCAGTAGTCAGGGGACAGCTTCTAATGAAAAACTGTTTTTT. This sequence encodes CASSQGTASNEKLFF.

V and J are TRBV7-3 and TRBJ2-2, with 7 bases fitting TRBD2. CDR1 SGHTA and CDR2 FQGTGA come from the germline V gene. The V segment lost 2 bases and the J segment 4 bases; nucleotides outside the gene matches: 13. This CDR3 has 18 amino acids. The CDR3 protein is CASSLGPSGLPGTGELFF. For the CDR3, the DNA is TGTGCCAGCAGCTTAGGTCCTAGCGGCCTCCCGGGCACCGGGGAGCTGTTTTTT.

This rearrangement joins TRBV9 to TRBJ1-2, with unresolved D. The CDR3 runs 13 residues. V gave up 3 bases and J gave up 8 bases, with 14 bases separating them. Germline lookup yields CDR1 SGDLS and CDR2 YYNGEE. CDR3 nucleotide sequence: TGTGCCAGCAGCGCTTCGCAAGGAGGAGGCTACACCTTC. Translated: CASSASQGGGYTF.

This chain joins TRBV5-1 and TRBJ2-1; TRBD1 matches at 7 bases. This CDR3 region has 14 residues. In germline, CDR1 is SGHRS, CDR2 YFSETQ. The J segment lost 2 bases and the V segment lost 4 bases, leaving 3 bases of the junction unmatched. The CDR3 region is CASSPGQAYNEQFF. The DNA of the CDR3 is TGCGCCAGCAGCCCAGGACAGGCCTACAATGAGCAGTTCTTC.